Listed here are 10 T cell receptor beta chains from one sample, sequenced in a study of long-term antiretroviral therapy in people with HIV. The authors ran the immunoSEQ assay, v3.0, at survey level. Assay used: immunoSEQ multiplex PCR; TCRdb lists only in-frame clones, some missing. The repertoire holds tens of thousands of clones, with 60% to 85% as singletons. The sequences come from unsorted PBMCs, collected 2.9 years after starting antiretroviral therapy. These receptors were obtained from a woman younger than 45 with HIV.

This clone was seen once. One end of the junction varies from germline; a read error may be responsible. The V call is TRBV7-2, the J call TRBJ2-3; D unresolved. From germline, CDR1 is SGHTA and CDR2 FQGNSA. The CDR3 spans 14 residues. The CDR3 nucleotides are TGTGCCAGCAGCCCCCAGGTGGGCACGGATACGCAGTATTTT. Protein product: CASSPQVGTDTQYF.

This clone has more than one count but fewer than ten. The genes are TRBV6-5 and TRBJ2-7; tentative D call: TRBD2 (6 bases). The CDR3 contains 12 residues. The V end lost 8 bases, the J end lost 4 bases, and 12 bases lay between the germline ends. CDR1 and CDR2 from the germline V gene are MNHEY and SVGAGI. The CDR3 DNA follows: TGTGCCAGCTCGGCCGGGGGTTACGAGCAGTACGTC. It encodes CASSAGGYEQYV.

The chain has TRBV7-3 and TRBJ1-3; D uncertain. The V end was cut by 3 bases, the J end by 0 bases, with 9 bases between. This CDR3 spans 15 amino acids. Germline V gene lookup returns CDR1 SGHTA and CDR2 FQGTGA. CDR3 sequence: CASSLEHFSGNTIYF. The CDR3 DNA is TGTGCCAGCAGCTTGGAACATTTCTCTGGAAACACCATATATTTT.

The rearrangement links TRBV12-5 to TRBJ1-2; D unclear. The CDR3 has 13 residues. Trimming shortened V by 2 bases and J by 2 bases, and 6 bases separated the two germline ends. From germline, CDR1 is LGHNT and CDR2 FRNRAP. CDR3 sequence reads: CASGLSENYGYTF. The CDR3, as DNA: TGTGCTAGTGGTTTGTCGGAAAACTATGGCTACACCTTC.

V and J are TRBV5-1 and TRBJ1-5; D not resolved. Germline V gene lookup returns CDR1 SGHRS and CDR2 YFSETQ. The ends were cut back, 0 bases at V and 4 bases at J, with 8 bases in the middle. The CDR3 is 14 residues long. CDR3 residues: CASSLEGSNQPQHF. DNA of the CDR3: TGCGCCAGCAGCTTGGAAGGGAGTAATCAGCCCCAGCATTTT.

This clone was seen more than once but under ten times. The genes are TRBV19 and TRBJ1-5, with 10 bases matching TRBD1. CDR1 is LNHDA, CDR2 SQIVND, per germline (reference sequence). The CDR3 totals 16 residues. V gave up 7 bases and J gave up 9 bases; unmatched junction bases: 15. The CDR3 region is CASTITGTGVRRPQHF. Written as DNA, the CDR3 is TGTGCCAGTACCATAACCGGGACAGGGGTTCGTCGGCCCCAGCATTTT. Combining the CDR3 with reference TRBV19 and TRBJ1-5 gives the whole variable domain DGGITQSPKYLFRKEGQNVTLSCEQNLNHDAMYWYRQDPGQGLRLIYYSQIVNDFQKGDIAEGYSVSREKKESFPLTVTSAQKNPTAFYLCASTITGTGVRRPQHFGDGTRLSIL.

This chain connects TRBV27 to TRBJ2-7; TRBD1 might be the D (6 bases). In germline, CDR1 is MNHEY, CDR2 SMNVEV (reference sequence). The CDR3 runs to 14 residues. The V end lost 5 bases, the J end lost 4 bases, and 15 bases lay between the germline ends. In nucleotides, the CDR3 is TGTGCCAGCAGTCTACAGGGTTTTGGGTACGAGCAGTACGTC. Amino acids: CASSLQGFGYEQYV.

The V gene is TRBV4-2, the J gene TRBJ2-4, with 8 bases matching TRBD1. The V gene's germline CDR1 is LGHNA and CDR2 YNFKEQ. The length of the CDR3 is 17 residues. Trimming cost V 1 base and J 6 bases; bases outside gene matches: 11. For the CDR3, the DNA is TGTGCCAGCAGCCAAGGGGCGGACAGGGCCCAGGGAAACATTCAGTACTTC. This codes for CASSQGADRAQGNIQYF.

The chain employs TRBV10-2 and TRBJ1-6; tentatively, D is TRBD1 (6 bases). There are 15 residues in the CDR3. V lost 6 bases and J 7 bases, leaving 16 bases between the germline ends. Germline V gives CDR1 WSHSY, CDR2 SAAADI. The CDR3 is CASRNQQGENSPLHF. The CDR3 region has the DNA TGCGCCAGCAGAAACCAACAGGGAGAGAATTCACCCCTCCACTTT.

The J gene is TRBJ1-2, the V gene TRBV27; no clear D. The CDR3 contains 14 residues. The germline V and J ends were trimmed by 3 bases and 0 bases, with 8 bases remaining between them. Germline V CDR1 and CDR2: MNHEY, SMNVEV (reference sequence). The CDR3 DNA is TGTGCCAGCAGTTTCGTGGCGACTAACTATGGCTACACCTTC. The encoded protein is CASSFVATNYGYTF.